This is a list of T cell receptor beta chains from one sample in a study of blood T cells in healthy people across ages. TCRdb passed the 5' RACE reads through MiXCR, listing each CDR3 protein once. The sample yields about 830,000 distinct CDR3 sequences, 60% to 80% seen once. Input material: blood. All receptors come from a man aged 25-45 years in good health. The conserved cysteine and the conserved F or W are not part of the CDR3 here. Fields, in order: V gene, J gene, CDR3 protein.

V: TRBV20-1
J: TRBJ2-3
CDR3: NAGGTAGTDTQY

V: TRBV5-1
J: TRBJ2-3
CDR3: ASSLGNRGGTDTQY

V: TRBV20-1
J: TRBJ1-6
CDR3: SATGRDPYNSPLH

V: TRBV28
J: TRBJ2-1
CDR3: ASSLLRSRVDEQF

V: TRBV25-1
J: TRBJ2-5
CDR3: ASSPRGVETQY

V: TRBV2
J: TRBJ2-5
CDR3: ASWDRGFGETQY

V: TRBV12-3/TRBV12-4
J: TRBJ2-7
CDR3: ASRPRTGGTYEQY

V: TRBV30
J: TRBJ2-1
CDR3: AWSLGQGSNEQF

V: TRBV9
J: TRBJ1-2
CDR3: ASSGLHEPSPGLGYGYT

V: TRBV24-1
J: TRBJ2-5
CDR3: ATSDQATGTERQTQY

V: TRBV27
J: TRBJ2-5
CDR3: ASSFSLQGSGGEY

V: TRBV20-1
J: TRBJ1-2
CDR3: SASGTPNRYGYT

V: TRBV7-2
J: TRBJ1-4
CDR3: ASSLGISTNEKLF

V: TRBV29-1
J: TRBJ2-5
CDR3: SVGGTSWETQY

V: TRBV25-1
J: TRBJ2-1
CDR3: ASSELQVGETQF

V: TRBV10-3
J: TRBJ2-5
CDR3: AILVRPSGNSETQY

V: TRBV24-1
J: TRBJ1-4
CDR3: ATSDPRQGLF

V: TRBV29-1
J: TRBJ1-6
CDR3: SVRQGQGSPLH

V: TRBV15
J: TRBJ2-5
CDR3: ATSPRGYQETQY

V: TRBV7-9
J: TRBJ2-3
CDR3: ASSLLRGDTDTQY

V: TRBV29-1
J: TRBJ1-2
CDR3: SVEMRRNYGYT

V: TRBV3-1
J: .
CDR3: ASSQDKRGSGEQY

V: TRBV6-6
J: TRBJ1-1
CDR3: ASSYSRVRDGTEAF

V: TRBV10-3
J: TRBJ2-1
CDR3: AIREGQGVSYNEQF

V: TRBV9
J: TRBJ2-1
CDR3: ASSVGLGQGGNDEQF

V: TRBV30
J: TRBJ2-2
CDR3: AWKRMANTGELF

V: TRBV7-3
J: TRBJ2-1
CDR3: ASSLERQAQF

V: TRBV3-1
J: TRBJ1-5
CDR3: ASSQDKRTGNQPQH

V: TRBV7-2
J: TRBJ2-7
CDR3: ASRPGGIREQY

V: TRBV4-3
J: TRBJ2-6
CDR3: ASSQDVTSGANVLT

V: TRBV29-1
J: TRBJ2-5
CDR3: SVGVLETQY